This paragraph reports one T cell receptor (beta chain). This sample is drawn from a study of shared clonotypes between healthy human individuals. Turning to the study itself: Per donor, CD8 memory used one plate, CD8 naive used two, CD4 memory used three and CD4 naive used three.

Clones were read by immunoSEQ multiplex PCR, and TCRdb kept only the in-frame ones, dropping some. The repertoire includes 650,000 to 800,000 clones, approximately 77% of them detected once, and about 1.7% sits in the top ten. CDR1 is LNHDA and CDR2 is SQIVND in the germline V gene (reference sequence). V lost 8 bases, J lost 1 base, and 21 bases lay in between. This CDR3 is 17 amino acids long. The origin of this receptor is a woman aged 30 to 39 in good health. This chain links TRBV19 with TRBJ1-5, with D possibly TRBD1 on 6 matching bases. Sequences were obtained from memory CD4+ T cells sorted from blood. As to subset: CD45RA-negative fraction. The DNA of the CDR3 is TGTGCCAGTGGCCGGGACCCAGGGGAGGCGAGCAATCAGCCCCAGCATTTT. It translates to CASGRDPGEASNQPQHF.